Shown below are 32 T cell receptor beta chains from a single sample sequenced in a study of T cell changes during pregnancy in multiple sclerosis. TCRdb's copy holds only in-frame clones and misses some; the assay was immunoSEQ multiplex PCR. Among 70,000 to 95,000 clones listed, 90% to 95% were seen once. The sample consisted of peripheral blood, taken in the second trimester of pregnancy. The source is a female donor in good health, enrolled as a control in a pregnancy study.

The chain joins TRBV30 to TRBJ2-3; TRBD1 aligns across 11 bases. Germline assignment: CDR1 GTSNPN and CDR2 SVGIG (reference sequence). The CDR3 is 15 residues long. After removal of 8 bases from V and 4 bases from J, the junction contained 11 bases not matched to a gene. CDR3 residues: CAEAPGQGDSDTQYF. CDR3 coding DNA: TGTGCCGAGGCCCCGGGACAGGGGGACTCAGATACGCAGTATTTT.

The V and J genes are TRBV7-6 and TRBJ1-1; D ambiguous. The germline V gene encodes CDR1 SGHVS and CDR2 FNYEAQ. V was cut by 3 bases and J by 2 bases, with 7 bases left in between. This CDR3 is 13 amino acids long. CDR3 nucleotides: TGTGCCAGCAGCTTGTATGTAAACACTGAAGCTTTCTTT. Translation gives CASSLYVNTEAFF.

The rearrangement uses TRBV5-6 and TRBJ2-7, with unresolved D. V was pared by 4 bases and J by 3 bases, with 17 bases between. The CDR3 runs 15 residues. Looked up from germline, CDR1 is SGHDT and CDR2 is YYEEEE. CDR3 sequence: CASSPRPRQNYEQYF. DNA of the CDR3: TGTGCCAGCAGCCCGAGGCCACGGCAGAACTACGAGCAGTACTTC.

The genes are TRBV6-1 and TRBJ1-1, with no clear D. V shed 2 bases and J shed 4 bases, with 11 bases lying between them. In germline, CDR1 is MNHNS, CDR2 SASEGT. The CDR3 totals 14 residues. The CDR3 reads CASSEPGWITEAFF. The CDR3 DNA sequence: TGTGCCAGCAGTGAACCGGGTTGGATCACTGAAGCTTTCTTT.

The chain employs TRBV4-2 and TRBJ2-7, with D maybe TRBD1 (6 bases). The V end lost 0 bases, the J end lost 2 bases, and 8 bases lay between the germline ends. Germline V gene lookup returns CDR1 LGHNA and CDR2 YNFKEQ. This CDR3 contains 14 residues. In nucleotides, the CDR3 is TGTGCCAGCAGCCAAGAACAGGGCCCCTACGAGCAGTACTTC. This sequence encodes CASSQEQGPYEQYF.

The rearrangement links TRBV5-4 to TRBJ2-7; 8 nucleotides agree with TRBD1. Germline values: CDR1 SGHNT, CDR2 YYREEE (reference sequence). This CDR3 spans 14 amino acids. The V gene end was trimmed by 4 bases and the J gene end by 5 bases; junction bases not matched to a gene: 8. The CDR3 DNA is TGTGCCAGCAGCACCGACAGGGGAAGCAACGAGCAGTACTTC. Amino acid sequence: CASSTDRGSNEQYF.

This chain joins TRBV11-1 and TRBJ1-1; no definite D call. CDR3 size: 14 residues. CDR1 is SGHAT, CDR2 FQDESV, per germline (reference sequence). V was trimmed by 3 bases and J by 1 base, leaving 9 bases between them. The CDR3, as DNA: TGTGCCAGCAGCTTCCGAGTCGGGAACACTGAAGCTTTCTTT. It yields the protein CASSFRVGNTEAFF.

This chain uses TRBV19 with TRBJ2-1; the match to TRBD2 covers 10 bases. Germline lookup yields CDR1 LNHDA and CDR2 SQIVND (reference sequence). V gave up 7 bases and J gave up 9 bases; unmatched junction bases: 6. The CDR3 extends over 13 amino acids. The CDR3: CASTRERGGEQFF. The CDR3 nucleotides read TGTGCCAGTACTCGAGAGCGGGGGGGTGAGCAGTTCTTC.

The CDR3: CASSQSSPGLKFNSPLHF. The CDR3, as DNA: TGTGCCAGCAGCCAGTCATCTCCGGGTCTAAAGTTTAATTCACCCCTCCACTTT. The chain is built from TRBV4-2 and TRBJ1-6; D remains ambiguous. Trimming pared 3 bases from V and 6 bases from J, leaving 21 bases between. The CDR3 runs to 18 residues. The germline CDR1 and CDR2 sequences are LGHNA and YNFKEQ.

The chain couples TRBV5-8 to TRBJ1-2; 11 bases agree with TRBD1. Germline CDR1 and CDR2: SGHTS and YDEGEE. The V and J ends lost 3 bases and 8 bases, in that order; junction bases with no gene match: 15. This CDR3 comprises 17 residues. The CDR3 coding sequence is TGTGCCAGCAGCTCTAGCTACCTTGGACAGGGGGCATTGGGCTACACCTTC. It specifies CASSSSYLGQGALGYTF.

The chain combines TRBV28 with TRBJ1-4, with 8 bases that match TRBD1. V was pared by 9 bases and J by 11 bases, with 11 bases of the junction left unmatched. The CDR3 is 13 amino acids. CDR1 MDHEN and CDR2 SYDVKM come from the germline V gene. CDR3 protein: CASLQGALGKLFF. CDR3 DNA sequence: TGTGCCAGTCTCCAGGGGGCTTTGGGGAAACTGTTTTTT.

This clone was observed a single time. This chain links TRBV4-3 with TRBJ1-3, with 12 nucleotides matching TRBD1. The CDR3 spans 19 residues. The germline CDR1 and CDR2 sequences are LGHNA and YSLEER. Trimming removed 0 bases from V and 3 bases from J; junction bases left unmatched: 9. The CDR3 nucleotides are TGCGCCAGCAGCCAAGATCCCGGGACAGGGGGCTCCGGTGGAAACACCATATATTTT. Translation: CASSQDPGTGGSGGNTIYF.

CDR3 region: CASSLSGVANYGYTF. CDR3 nucleotides: TGTGCCAGCAGCTTATCGGGAGTCGCTAACTATGGCTACACCTTC. The chain joins TRBV7-3 to TRBJ1-2, with D unresolved. Germline CDR1 reads SGHTA; CDR2 reads FQGTGA. Trimming took 2 bases from V and 0 from J, leaving 10 bases between them. The CDR3 totals 15 residues.

The genes are TRBV25-1 and TRBJ1-2; 8 positions match TRBD1. Looked up from germline, CDR1 is MGHDK and CDR2 is SYGVNS. Trimming at V came to 1 base and at J to 4 bases, leaving 11 bases not matched to a gene. The CDR3 sequence is 17 residues long. The CDR3 sequence: CASSESLGTGPFYGYTF. The CDR3 region has the DNA TGTGCCAGCAGTGAATCCTTGGGGACAGGACCGTTCTATGGCTACACCTTC.

J is TRBJ1-1 and V is TRBV7-2, with D possibly matching TRBD1 (5 bases). Germline V CDR1 and CDR2: SGHTA, FQGNSA. Trimming shortened V by 5 bases and J by 1 base, and 8 bases separated the two germline ends. The CDR3 loop spans 13 amino acids. In DNA, the CDR3 is TGTGCCAGCAGCCGACAGTGGAACACTGAAGCTTTCTTT. Its translation: CASSRQWNTEAFF.

The V gene is TRBV27, the J gene TRBJ2-2; 7 bases align to TRBD1. Germline loops: CDR1 MNHEY, CDR2 SMNVEV (reference sequence). With V trimmed by 6 bases and J by 14 bases, 9 bases remained unmatched. The CDR3 is 12 amino acids. For the CDR3, the DNA is TGTGCCAGCAGCAACAGGGGAAGAGAACTGTTTTTT. The encoded protein is CASSNRGRELFF.

The chain links TRBV19 to TRBJ1-3; 8 bases are a match to TRBD1. Germline CDR1 LNHDA, CDR2 SQIVND (reference sequence). The CDR3 consists of 16 residues. J gave up 0 bases and V 6 bases, and 7 bases lay outside the gene matches. CDR3: CASSRTGPFSGNTIYF. The CDR3 region has the DNA TGTGCCAGTAGCCGGACAGGGCCTTTCTCTGGAAACACCATATATTTT.

Comment on this clone: The junction shows a germline mismatch at one end, possibly a read error. The J gene is TRBJ2-2, the V gene TRBV7-7; the match to TRBD1 covers 8 bases. CDR3 length: 15 residues. Germline CDR1 is SSHAT and CDR2 is FNYEAQ (reference sequence). The CDR3 DNA is TGTGCTAGCAGCTTACAGGGGGGAGAGACCGGGGAGCTGTTTTTT. Protein product: CASSLQGGETGELFF. Filled out from reference TRBV7-7 and TRBJ2-2, the complete variable domain reads GAGVSQSPRYKVTKRGQDVTLRCDPISSHATLYWYQQALGQGPEFLTYFNYEAQPDKSGLPSDRFSAERPEGSISTLTIQRTEQRDSAMYRCASSLQGGETGELFFGEGSRLTVL.

As for this clone: The same CDR3 arises from other DNA sequences in this sample as well. The chain recombines TRBV4-1 with TRBJ1-1; unclear D gene. V was trimmed by 4 bases and J by 1 base, leaving 7 bases between them. Germline CDR1 reads MGHRA; CDR2 reads YSYEKL. This CDR3 region has 13 residues. DNA for the CDR3: TGCGCCAGCAGCCCTCGGGAGAACACTGAAGCTTTCTTT. Amino acids: CASSPRENTEAFF.

The V gene is TRBV27, the J gene TRBJ1-1, with D possibly matching TRBD1 (5 bases). The CDR3 consists of 14 residues. The germline V gene has CDR1 MNHEY and CDR2 SMNVEV (reference sequence). Trimming removed 3 bases at V and 12 bases at J, with 20 bases between. CDR3 sequence reads: CASSFKGNPRETFF. CDR3 coding DNA: TGTGCCAGCAGTTTTAAGGGGAACCCCAGAGAAACTTTCTTT.

This chain connects TRBV18 to TRBJ2-7; 9 nucleotides align to TRBD1. The V segment lost 0 bases and the J segment 2 bases; nucleotides outside the gene matches: 2. The CDR3 has 15 residues. Germline V gene data show CDR1 as KGHSH and CDR2 as LQKENI. The CDR3 DNA reads as TGTGCCAGCTCACCACCGGGGGACAGGGCCTACGAGCAGTACTTC. This codes for CASSPPGDRAYEQYF. The whole variable domain, remainder taken from reference TRBV18 and TRBJ2-7, is NAGVMQNPRHLVRRRGQEARLRCSPMKGHSHVYWYRQLPEEGLKFMVYLQKENIIDESGMPKERFSAEFPKEGPSILRIQQVVRGDSAAYFCASSPPGDRAYEQYFGPGTRLTVT.

The V gene is TRBV6-6, the J gene TRBJ2-3; 15 positions agree with TRBD2. Germline V lookup: CDR1 MNHNY, CDR2 SVGAGI (reference sequence). This CDR3 region has 16 residues. V was pared by 6 bases and J by 5 bases, with 6 bases of the junction left unmatched. CDR3 amino acids: CASRVSGLAGGDTQYF. Here the CDR3 DNA reads TGTGCCAGCAGGGTCTCGGGACTAGCGGGGGGAGATACGCAGTATTTT.

This chain connects TRBV19 to TRBJ1-5; TRBD1 aligns across 7 bases. The length of the CDR3 is 16 residues. Trimming cost V 3 bases and J 3 bases; bases outside gene matches: 8. Germline CDR1 is LNHDA and CDR2 is SQIVND (reference sequence). The CDR3 region is CASSIHRDSLNQPQHF. DNA of the CDR3: TGTGCCAGTAGTATCCACCGGGACAGCCTCAATCAGCCCCAGCATTTT.

The V gene is TRBV6-5, the J gene TRBJ2-7; weak D call: TRBD1 (6 bases). CDR1 MNHEY and CDR2 SVGAGI come from the germline V gene. This CDR3 is built from 15 residues. Trimming stripped 0 bases from V and 2 bases from J, with 11 bases between. CDR3 bases: TGTGCCAGCAGTTACTCAGGGACAAGCCCCTACGAGCAGTACTTC. It codes for CASSYSGTSPYEQYF.

This clone has just one count. This chain connects TRBV5-1 to TRBJ1-2, with D tentatively TRBD1 (6 bases). With 0 bases removed from V and 3 bases from J, the gap between germline ends came to 9 bases. The germline gives CDR1 SGHRS, CDR2 YFSETQ. This CDR3 is built from 14 residues. This CDR3 is CASSLDRVDYGYTF. Here the CDR3 DNA reads TGCGCCAGCAGCTTGGACAGGGTCGACTATGGCTACACCTTC.

V gene TRBV7-2 combines with J gene TRBJ1-3, with D unresolved. V was clipped by 4 bases and J by 5 bases, with 3 bases between them. This CDR3 region has 11 residues. Germline lookup yields CDR1 SGHTA and CDR2 FQGNSA. The CDR3 loop reads CASSSRNTIYF. The CDR3 DNA is TGTGCCAGCAGCTCCAGAAACACCATATATTTT.

The V call is TRBV23-1, the J call TRBJ1-2; TRBD1 aligns across 8 bases. TRBV23-1 is an ORF; its function is uncertain. The CDR3 covers 18 residues. J was trimmed by 6 bases and V by 0 bases; bases with no gene match: 15. The CDR3 loop is CASSQSIGQGSVSDGYTF. The DNA of the CDR3 is TGCGCCAGCAGTCAATCGATAGGACAGGGTTCGGTGTCGGATGGCTACACCTTC.

J is TRBJ1-2 and V is TRBV5-5, with TRBD1 identical over 8 bases. The CDR3 covers 14 residues. Unmatched junction bases numbered 7, after V lost 5 bases and J lost 4 bases. CDR1 and CDR2 from the germline V gene are SGHKS and YYEKEE (reference sequence). The CDR3 DNA reads TGTGCCAGCAGTTCGGGACAGGTCCCCTATGGCTACACCTTC. Translation: CASSSGQVPYGYTF.

The chain employs TRBV10-3 and TRBJ1-1; D is perhaps TRBD1 (6 bases). Germline CDR1 ENHRY, CDR2 SYGVKD. The length of the CDR3 is 15 residues. V was shortened by 3 bases and J by 2 bases, with 13 bases between the two germline ends. The CDR3 reads CAISDTGYENTEAFF. The CDR3 DNA follows: TGTGCCATCAGTGATACAGGGTATGAAAACACTGAAGCTTTCTTT.

The chain links TRBV29-1 to TRBJ1-1; 8 bases align to TRBD1. CDR1 and CDR2 (germline): SQVTM, ANQGSEA. The V gene end was trimmed by 5 bases and the J gene end by 1 base; junction bases not matched to a gene: 9. CDR3 length: 15 residues. The CDR3 DNA reads TGCAGCGTTCTAGCCCCCGGGACAGGGAACACTGAAGCTTTCTTT. Translation: CSVLAPGTGNTEAFF.

V gene TRBV30 combines with J gene TRBJ1-2, with D possibly being TRBD1 (6 bases). The V end lost 0 bases, the J end lost 8 bases, and 10 bases lay between the germline ends. CDR1 is GTSNPN and CDR2 is SVGIG in the germline V gene (reference sequence). The CDR3 is made up of 12 amino acids. The CDR3 reads CAWSVSTGGYTF. The CDR3 coding sequence is TGTGCCTGGAGTGTGTCGACAGGCGGCTACACCTTC.

The chain couples TRBV4-3 to TRBJ2-2, with 7 bases fitting TRBD2. The CDR3 is 15 amino acids. CDR1 LGHNA and CDR2 YSLEER come from the germline V gene. V gave up 0 bases and J gave up 6 bases; unmatched junction bases: 4. Written as DNA, the CDR3 is TGCGCCAGCAGCCAAGACAGGACTAGGGCCGGGGAGCTGTTTTTT. Translation gives CASSQDRTRAGELFF.